This TCR beta chain was recorded in a study of response to subunit inactivated influenza vaccine. Findings and limits, study-wide: A suggestion made by the authors is that each seasonal influenza vaccination recruits few new T cells.

TCRdb re-derived calls from the RT-PCR reads in MiXCR, one entry per CDR3 protein. Of around 570,000 distinct CDR3 sequences in the sample, less than 10% are singletons; the top ten hold 13%. Concerning this clonotype itself: Its specificity is unknown. This may come from a read error, since a much larger clone is one base off.

CDR3 length: 16 amino acids. The sequencing here drew on PBMCs from blood, taken roughly 24 months after vaccination. The TCR sequence derives from a man aged 50-75 years who received an inactivated influenza vaccine. The chain couples TRBV12-3 or TRBV12-4 to TRBJ2-2; possible D gene TRBD1, 6 bases. The CDR3: CASKRSDRLNTGKLFF. CDR3 bases: TGTGCCAGCAAAAGGAGTGACAGGCTGAACACCGGGAAGCTGTTTTTT.